Listed here are 23 T cell receptor beta chains from one sample, sequenced in a study of human thymus T cells. TCRdb's copy holds only in-frame clones and misses some; the assay was immunoSEQ multiplex PCR. Here the sample spans roughly 60,000 clones, 85% to 95% being singletons. Sequenced input: blood. Receptors were obtained from a boy younger than two with a congenital heart defect but otherwise immunologically healthy.

This chain uses TRBV6-1 with TRBJ1-1; D unresolved. Trimming removed 1 base at V and 4 bases at J, with 10 bases between. Looked up from germline, CDR1 is MNHNS and CDR2 is SASEGT. The CDR3 loop spans 14 amino acids. As DNA, the CDR3 is TGTGCCAGCAGTGAAGAGTGGGTTTCCACTGAAGCTTTCTTT. Translation gives CASSEEWVSTEAFF.

This chain joins TRBV6-1 and TRBJ2-7; unclear D gene. Germline V gene lookup returns CDR1 MNHNS and CDR2 SASEGT. V lost 3 bases and J 0 bases, leaving 9 bases between the germline ends. This CDR3 comprises 14 residues. Written as DNA, the CDR3 is TGTGCCAGCAGTGAGACCAGGAGCTCCTACGAGCAGTACTTC. This gives the protein CASSETRSSYEQYF.

The chain links TRBV5-1 to TRBJ2-7, with D perhaps TRBD2 (5 bases). Trimming took 0 bases from V and 2 from J, leaving 9 bases between them. CDR3 length equals 14 residues. Germline V gives CDR1 SGHRS, CDR2 YFSETQ. In DNA, the CDR3 is TGCGCCAGCAGCTTGGACGGAGGAGCCTACGAGCAGTACTTC. This encodes CASSLDGGAYEQYF.

The chain couples TRBV19 to TRBJ1-1; D may be TRBD1 (5 bases). The V and J ends lost 5 bases and 0 bases respectively, with 7 bases between them. Germline lookup yields CDR1 LNHDA and CDR2 SQIVND (reference sequence). The CDR3 spans 13 residues. CDR3 sequence (DNA): TGTGCCAGTAGTCCGGGACTGAACACTGAAGCTTTCTTT. Translated: CASSPGLNTEAFF.

The CDR3 loop reads CASTRSGSSGEQFF. The CDR3 DNA sequence: TGTGCCAGCACAAGAAGCGGGAGTTCGGGTGAGCAGTTCTTC. The J gene is TRBJ2-1, the V gene TRBV25-1; TRBD2 matches at 8 bases. From germline, CDR1 is MGHDK and CDR2 SYGVNS. Losses at the gene ends were 7 bases for V and 9 bases for J; bases not matched to a gene: 11. The CDR3 contains 14 residues.

The chain uses TRBV7-8 and TRBJ2-5; TRBD2 matches 11 bases. The V and J ends lost 5 bases and 5 bases, in that order; junction bases with no gene match: 7. CDR1 SGHVS and CDR2 FQNEAQ come from the germline V gene. CDR3 size: 15 residues. The CDR3 spells CASSRRLAGRETQYF. The CDR3 DNA follows: TGTGCCAGCAGCAGAAGACTAGCGGGACGGGAGACCCAGTACTTC.

The DNA of the CDR3 is TGTGCCAGCTCACCGCAGGGACAGGGATACAATGAGCAGTTCTTC. Amino acid sequence: CASSPQGQGYNEQFF. The V call is TRBV18, the J call TRBJ2-1; 9 bases align to TRBD1. This CDR3 is built from 15 residues. Germline V gene lookup returns CDR1 KGHSH and CDR2 LQKENI. V was clipped by 3 bases and J by 4 bases; unmatched bases: 4.

The chain uses TRBV4-1 and TRBJ2-3, with 7 bases fitting TRBD1. CDR3 length equals 15 residues. CDR1 is MGHRA and CDR2 is YSYEKL in the germline V gene. Trimming took 6 bases from V and 2 from J; bases not matched to a gene: 8. CDR3 in amino acids: CASRTGTDNTDTQYF. CDR3 in DNA: TGCGCCAGCAGAACCGGGACAGACAACACAGATACGCAGTATTTT.

The chain employs TRBV11-2 and TRBJ2-7; D is unclear. The CDR3 contains 14 residues. CDR1 SGHAT and CDR2 FQNNGV come from the germline V gene. Trimming removed 4 bases from V and 2 bases from J, with 12 bases in between. CDR3 sequence: CASSSRTVTYEQYF. In DNA, the CDR3 is TGTGCCAGCAGCTCCCGGACCGTTACCTACGAGCAGTACTTC.

This clone was picked up a small number of times. V gene TRBV5-1 combines with J gene TRBJ1-1; D might be TRBD1 (6 bases). There are 14 residues in the CDR3. The ends were cut back, 1 base at V and 0 bases at J, with 7 bases in the middle. CDR1 and CDR2 from the germline V gene are SGHRS and YFSETQ. CDR3 amino acids: CASSLRGLNTEAFF. The CDR3 nucleotides read TGCGCCAGCAGCTTGAGGGGGTTGAACACTGAAGCTTTCTTT.

V gene TRBV6-5 combines with J gene TRBJ2-3; possibly TRBD2 for D (5 bases). With 7 bases removed from V and 0 bases from J, the gap between germline ends came to 14 bases. This CDR3 comprises 15 residues. Germline CDR1 and CDR2: MNHEY and SVGAGI. CDR3 loop: CASTGFRGSTDTQYF. In DNA, the CDR3 is TGTGCCAGCACCGGTTTTCGAGGGAGCACAGATACGCAGTATTTT.

The V gene is TRBV4-2, the J gene TRBJ1-5; 7 nucleotides align to TRBD1. The germline V gene encodes CDR1 LGHNA and CDR2 YNFKEQ. CDR3 length: 16 residues. V lost 0 bases to trimming and J lost 1 base; unmatched junction nucleotides: 3. CDR3: CASSQDGTASNQPQHF. The CDR3 DNA is TGTGCCAGCAGCCAAGACGGGACAGCAAGCAATCAGCCCCAGCATTTT.

V is TRBV4-3 and J is TRBJ2-3, with D tentatively TRBD1 (6 bases). The V end lost 4 bases, the J end lost 3 bases, and 17 bases lay between the germline ends. The CDR3 is made up of 16 amino acids. From germline, CDR1 is LGHNA and CDR2 YSLEER. The chain's CDR3 is CASSRAWGPRTDTQYF. The DNA for the CDR3 is TGCGCCAGCAGCCGCGCCTGGGGGCCTAGGACAGATACGCAGTATTTT.

This clone appeared once. The chain is built from TRBV19 and TRBJ2-1, with TRBD2 identical over 11 bases. The trim removed 0 bases at V and 2 bases at J, leaving 9 bases unmatched. Germline-derived CDR1 and CDR2 are LNHDA and SQIVND (reference sequence). CDR3 length equals 19 residues. The CDR3 loop is CASSIESGTSGNPYNEQFF. CDR3 nucleotide sequence: TGTGCCAGTAGTATAGAGTCCGGGACTAGCGGAAATCCCTACAATGAGCAGTTCTTC.

This clone was seen just once. This chain uses TRBV6-1 with TRBJ2-7, with D uncertain. In germline, CDR1 is MNHNS, CDR2 SASEGT. The V end lost 4 bases, the J end lost 3 bases, and 13 bases lay between the germline ends. The CDR3 runs to 14 residues. The CDR3, as DNA: TGTGCCAGCAGTGTACGAGACTTAGACTACGAGCAGTACTTC. Amino acids: CASSVRDLDYEQYF.

This sequence joins TRBV4-3 and TRBJ2-4; 10 bases map to TRBD1. CDR3 length equals 17 residues. The J segment lost 7 bases and the V segment lost 0 bases, leaving 9 bases of the junction unmatched. The germline gives CDR1 LGHNA, CDR2 YSLEER. CDR3 loop: CASSQESWTGGRNIQYF. The DNA for the CDR3 is TGCGCCAGCAGCCAAGAAAGTTGGACAGGGGGGAGGAACATTCAGTACTTC.

This chain joins TRBV4-3 and TRBJ1-2; 8 bases are shared with TRBD1. There are 15 residues in the CDR3. V lost 0 bases, J lost 3 bases, and 3 bases stayed unmatched. Germline V gives CDR1 LGHNA, CDR2 YSLEER. CDR3 DNA sequence: TGCGCCAGCAGCCAAGATAGGACAGGGCACTATGGCTACACCTTC. Its protein is CASSQDRTGHYGYTF.

V is TRBV5-4 and J is TRBJ1-2; unclear D gene. Germline V lookup: CDR1 SGHNT, CDR2 YYREEE (reference sequence). There are 12 residues in the CDR3. The V end was cut by 4 bases, the J end by 2 bases, with 6 bases between. Here the CDR3 reads CASSGDNYGYTF. As DNA, the CDR3 is TGTGCCAGCAGCGGAGACAACTATGGCTACACCTTC.

The gene calls are TRBV11-3 and TRBJ2-1; TRBD2 matches at 8 bases. Germline values: CDR1 SGHNT, CDR2 YENEEA. Germline trimming cut 5 bases from V and 3 bases from J; bases unmatched to any gene: 12. The CDR3 is 17 residues long. The chain's CDR3 is CASSPRRAGVFYNEQFF. The DNA of the CDR3 is TGTGCCAGCAGCCCTCGGAGAGCGGGGGTGTTCTACAATGAGCAGTTCTTC.

V usage is TRBV10-1 and J usage is TRBJ2-3; 9 nucleotides agree with TRBD2. CDR3 length: 14 amino acids. The V segment lost 6 bases and the J segment 6 bases; nucleotides outside the gene matches: 7. The germline V gene has CDR1 WNHNN and CDR2 SYGVQD (reference sequence). The CDR3 region is CASSTGTSKDTQYF. CDR3 sequence (DNA): TGCGCCAGCAGCACCGGGACTAGCAAGGATACGCAGTATTTT.

The chain recombines TRBV19 with TRBJ1-1; possible D gene TRBD1, 6 bases. V lost 3 bases to trimming and J lost 4 bases, with 18 bases between them. Germline V CDR1 and CDR2: LNHDA, SQIVND (reference sequence). This CDR3 region has 16 residues. CDR3 in amino acids: CASSMGPGGASTEAFF. The CDR3, as DNA: TGTGCCAGTAGTATGGGGCCCGGGGGCGCAAGCACTGAAGCTTTCTTT.

V usage is TRBV19 and J usage is TRBJ1-4, with 7 bases matching TRBD1. The CDR3 sequence is 16 residues long. Trimming took 6 bases from V and 0 from J; bases not matched to a gene: 7. Germline V gives CDR1 LNHDA, CDR2 SQIVND (reference sequence). The CDR3 loop is CASRKTGFATNEKLFF. Written as DNA, the CDR3 is TGTGCCAGTAGGAAGACAGGGTTCGCAACTAATGAAAAACTGTTTTTT.

The chain has TRBV30 and TRBJ1-6, with a tentative D call TRBD1 (5 bases). This CDR3 spans 15 amino acids. Trimming shortened V by 0 bases and J by 10 bases, and 16 bases separated the two germline ends. Germline-derived CDR1 and CDR2 are GTSNPN and SVGIG (reference sequence). The CDR3 loop is CAWSVPDRKLSPLHF. In DNA form, the CDR3 reads TGTGCCTGGAGTGTCCCAGACAGAAAACTCTCACCCCTCCACTTT.